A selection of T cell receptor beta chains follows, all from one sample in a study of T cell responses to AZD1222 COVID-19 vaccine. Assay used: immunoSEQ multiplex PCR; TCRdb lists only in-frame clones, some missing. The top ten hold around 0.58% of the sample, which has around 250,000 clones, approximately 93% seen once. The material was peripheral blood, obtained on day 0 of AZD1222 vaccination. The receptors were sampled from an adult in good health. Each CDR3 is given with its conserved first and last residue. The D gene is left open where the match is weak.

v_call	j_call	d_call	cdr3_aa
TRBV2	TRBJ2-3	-	CASRTDSGTDTQYF
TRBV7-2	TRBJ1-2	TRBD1	CASSLGGQGSAYGYTF
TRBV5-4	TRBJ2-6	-	CASSRAGTSGANVLTF
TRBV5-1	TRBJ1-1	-	CASSLAGGWLGKAFF
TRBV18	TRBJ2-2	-	CASSPYRANTGELFF
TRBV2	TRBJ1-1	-	CASSQSSEAFF
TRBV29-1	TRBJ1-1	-	CSVDSGMNTEAFF
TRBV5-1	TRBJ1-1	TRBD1	CASSSRQGERTFF
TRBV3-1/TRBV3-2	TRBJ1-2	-	CASSRTYRDRGGYTF
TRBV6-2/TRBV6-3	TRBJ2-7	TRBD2	CASSPGLAGAYEQYF
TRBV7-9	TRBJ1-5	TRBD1	CASSLAPDRGHNQPQHF
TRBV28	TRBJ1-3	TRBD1	CASSAGQGGNTIYF
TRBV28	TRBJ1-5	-	CASSLGNSNSNQPQHF
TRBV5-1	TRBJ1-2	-	CASNYGTLDNYGYTF
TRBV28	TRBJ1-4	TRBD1	CASSSGQGSTNEKLFF
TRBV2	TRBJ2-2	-	CASSGGPGELFF
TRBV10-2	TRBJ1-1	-	CASSAQGGLMNTEAFF
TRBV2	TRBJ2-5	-	CASSDRGETQYF
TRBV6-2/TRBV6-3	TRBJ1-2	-	CASSAAIVSYTF
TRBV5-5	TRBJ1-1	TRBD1	CASSLDRATEAFF
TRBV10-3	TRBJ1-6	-	CAIQRGGGKADNSPLHF
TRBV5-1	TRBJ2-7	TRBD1	CASSVPGQGSYEQYF
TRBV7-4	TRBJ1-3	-	CASRRTDSGNTIYF
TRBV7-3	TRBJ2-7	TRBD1	CASSSGQSYEQYF
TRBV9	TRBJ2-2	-	CASSVGGRSGELFF
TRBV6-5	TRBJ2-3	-	CASNVAGTDTQYF
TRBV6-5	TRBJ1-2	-	CASSLGAQGIYGYTF
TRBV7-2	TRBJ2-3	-	CASSLGSFSDTQYF
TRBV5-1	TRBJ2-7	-	CASSDSYEQYF
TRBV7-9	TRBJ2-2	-	CATGWGMSTGELFF
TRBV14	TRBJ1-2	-	CASSQPSAGGKIYGYTF
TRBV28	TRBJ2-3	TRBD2	CASSSGGAGTDTQYF
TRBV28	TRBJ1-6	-	CASSRLPFESPLHF
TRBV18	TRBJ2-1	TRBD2	CASSYEVGGLGYNEQFF
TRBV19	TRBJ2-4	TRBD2	CASSTSGGNIQYF
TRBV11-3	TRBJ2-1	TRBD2	CASSLNRLGLASSNEQFF
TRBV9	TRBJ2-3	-	CASSVAGDTQYF
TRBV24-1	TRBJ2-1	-	CATSGGASSYNEQFF
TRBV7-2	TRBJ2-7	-	CASSRGEGRREQYF
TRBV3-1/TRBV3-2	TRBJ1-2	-	CASSPLGRDGYTF
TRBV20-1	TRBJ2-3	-	CSASPDTMNTDTQYF
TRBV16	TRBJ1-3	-	CASRSTNSGNTIYF
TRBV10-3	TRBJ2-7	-	CAISESRDNYEQYF